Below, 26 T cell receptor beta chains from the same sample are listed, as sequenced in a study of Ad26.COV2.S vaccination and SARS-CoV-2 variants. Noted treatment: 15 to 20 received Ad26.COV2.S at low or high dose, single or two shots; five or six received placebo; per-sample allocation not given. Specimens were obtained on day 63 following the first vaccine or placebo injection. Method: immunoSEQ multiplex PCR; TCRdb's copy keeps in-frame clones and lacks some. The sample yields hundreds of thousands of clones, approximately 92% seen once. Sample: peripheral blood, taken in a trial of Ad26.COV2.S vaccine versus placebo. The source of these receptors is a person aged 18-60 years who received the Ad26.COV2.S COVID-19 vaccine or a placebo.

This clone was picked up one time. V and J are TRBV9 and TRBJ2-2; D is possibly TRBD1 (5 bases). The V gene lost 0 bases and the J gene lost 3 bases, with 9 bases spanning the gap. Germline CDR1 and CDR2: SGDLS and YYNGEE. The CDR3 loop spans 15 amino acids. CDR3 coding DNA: TGTGCCAGCAGCGTAGAACAGGTGTACACCGGGGAGCTGTTTTTT. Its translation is CASSVEQVYTGELFF.

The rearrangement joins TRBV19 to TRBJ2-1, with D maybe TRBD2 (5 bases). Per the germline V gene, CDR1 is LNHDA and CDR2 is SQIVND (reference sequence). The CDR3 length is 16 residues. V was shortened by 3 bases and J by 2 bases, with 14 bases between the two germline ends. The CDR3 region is CASSIATTPAYNEQFF. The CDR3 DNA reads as TGTGCCAGTAGTATCGCGACTACCCCTGCCTACAATGAGCAGTTCTTC.

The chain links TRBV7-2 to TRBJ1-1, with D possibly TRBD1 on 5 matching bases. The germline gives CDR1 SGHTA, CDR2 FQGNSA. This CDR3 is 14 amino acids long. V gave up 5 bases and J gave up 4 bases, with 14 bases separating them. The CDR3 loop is CASSPRPGGTEAFF. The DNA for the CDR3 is TGTGCCAGCAGCCCACGACCGGGGGGCACTGAAGCTTTCTTT.

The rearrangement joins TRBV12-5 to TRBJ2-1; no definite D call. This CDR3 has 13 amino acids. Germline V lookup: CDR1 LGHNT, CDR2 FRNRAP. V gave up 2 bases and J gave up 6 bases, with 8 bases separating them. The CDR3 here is CASGLWRTNEQFF. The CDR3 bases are TGTGCTAGTGGTTTGTGGCGGACCAATGAGCAGTTCTTC.

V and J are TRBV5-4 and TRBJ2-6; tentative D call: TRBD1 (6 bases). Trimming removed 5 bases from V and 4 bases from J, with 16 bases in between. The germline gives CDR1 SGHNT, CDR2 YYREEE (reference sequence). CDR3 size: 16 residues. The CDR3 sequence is CASSRQEPSGANVLTF. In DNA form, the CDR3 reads TGTGCCAGCAGTAGACAGGAACCCTCCGGGGCCAACGTCCTGACTTTC.

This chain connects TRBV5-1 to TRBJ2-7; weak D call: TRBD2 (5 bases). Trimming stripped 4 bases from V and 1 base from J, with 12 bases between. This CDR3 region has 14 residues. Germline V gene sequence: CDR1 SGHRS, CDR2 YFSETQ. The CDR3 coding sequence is TGCGCCAGCAGCCCGCTTGGAGGTTCCTACGAGCAGTACTTC. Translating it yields CASSPLGGSYEQYF.

The CDR3 sequence is CASGGLFF. CDR3 nucleotides: TGTGCCAGCGGGGGGCTGTTTTTT. This rearrangement joins TRBV5-3 to TRBJ1-4; possible D gene TRBD1, 5 bases. TRBV5-3 is classed as an ORF, of uncertain function. There are 8 residues in the CDR3. V lost 8 bases, J lost 14 bases, and 7 bases lay in between.

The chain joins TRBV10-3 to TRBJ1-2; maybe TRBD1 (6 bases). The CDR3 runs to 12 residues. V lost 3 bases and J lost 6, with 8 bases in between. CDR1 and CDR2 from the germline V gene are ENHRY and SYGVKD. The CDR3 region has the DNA TGTGCCATCAGTGAAAACAGGGATGGCTACACCTTC. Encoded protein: CAISENRDGYTF.

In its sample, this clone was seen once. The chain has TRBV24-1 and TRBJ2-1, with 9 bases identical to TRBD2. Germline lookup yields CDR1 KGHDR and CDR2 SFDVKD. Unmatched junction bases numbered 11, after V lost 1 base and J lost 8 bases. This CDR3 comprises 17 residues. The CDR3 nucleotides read TGTGCCACCAGTGATTTTCTCTGGGCTAGCGGGACGGATGAGCAGTTCTTC. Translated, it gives CATSDFLWASGTDEQFF.

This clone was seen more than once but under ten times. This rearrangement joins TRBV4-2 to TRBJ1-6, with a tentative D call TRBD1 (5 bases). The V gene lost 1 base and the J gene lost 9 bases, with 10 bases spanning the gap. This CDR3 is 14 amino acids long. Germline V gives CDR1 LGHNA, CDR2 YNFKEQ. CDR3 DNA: TGTGCCAGCAGCCAAGTGGCAGGGTCTTCACCCCTCCACTTT. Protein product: CASSQVAGSSPLHF.

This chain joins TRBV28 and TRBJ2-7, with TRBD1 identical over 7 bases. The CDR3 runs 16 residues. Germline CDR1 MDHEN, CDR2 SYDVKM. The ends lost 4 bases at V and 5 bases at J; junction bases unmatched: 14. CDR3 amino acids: CASSYLFRDSLNEQYF. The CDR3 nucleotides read TGTGCCAGCAGTTACCTCTTCCGGGACAGTCTGAACGAGCAGTACTTC.

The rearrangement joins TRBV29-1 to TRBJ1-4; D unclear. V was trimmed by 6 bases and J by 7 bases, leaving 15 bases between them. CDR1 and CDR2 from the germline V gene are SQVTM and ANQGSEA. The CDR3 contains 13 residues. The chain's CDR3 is CSVGKPPSEKLFF. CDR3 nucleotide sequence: TGCAGCGTGGGAAAGCCACCAAGTGAAAAACTGTTTTTT.

CDR3 in amino acids: CASSESGTRETQYF. CDR3 DNA: TGTGCCAGCAGCGAGTCCGGGACCCGGGAGACCCAGTACTTC. The J gene is TRBJ2-5, the V gene TRBV5-4; D possibly uses TRBD1 or TRBD2 (5 bases each). This CDR3 has 14 amino acids. V lost 4 bases and J 5 bases, leaving 15 bases between the germline ends. Germline lookup yields CDR1 SGHNT and CDR2 YYREEE (reference sequence).

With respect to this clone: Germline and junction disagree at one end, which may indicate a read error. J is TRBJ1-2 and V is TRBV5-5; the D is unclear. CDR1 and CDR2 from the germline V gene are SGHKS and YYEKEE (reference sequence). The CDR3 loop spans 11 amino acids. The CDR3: CASSYPAVTAF. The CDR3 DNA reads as TGTGCCAGCAGCTACCCCGCGGTAACTGCCTTC.

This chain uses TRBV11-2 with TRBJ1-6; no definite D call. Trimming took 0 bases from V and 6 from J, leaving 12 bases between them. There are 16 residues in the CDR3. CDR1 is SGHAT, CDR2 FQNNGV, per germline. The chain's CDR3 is CASSLDPGSRNSPLHF. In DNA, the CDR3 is TGTGCCAGCAGCTTAGATCCCGGTAGTCGTAATTCACCCCTCCACTTT.

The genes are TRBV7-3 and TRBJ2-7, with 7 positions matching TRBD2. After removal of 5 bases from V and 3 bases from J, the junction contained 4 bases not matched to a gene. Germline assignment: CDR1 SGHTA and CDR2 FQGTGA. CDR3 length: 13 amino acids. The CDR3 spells CASSLKRGYEQYF. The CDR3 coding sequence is TGTGCCAGCAGCCTAAAGCGGGGCTACGAGCAGTACTTC.

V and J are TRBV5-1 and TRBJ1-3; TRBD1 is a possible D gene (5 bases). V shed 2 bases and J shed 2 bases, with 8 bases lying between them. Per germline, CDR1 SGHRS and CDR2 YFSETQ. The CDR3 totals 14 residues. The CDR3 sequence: CASSFGGTGNTIYF. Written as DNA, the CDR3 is TGCGCCAGCAGCTTCGGGGGGACTGGAAACACCATATATTTT.

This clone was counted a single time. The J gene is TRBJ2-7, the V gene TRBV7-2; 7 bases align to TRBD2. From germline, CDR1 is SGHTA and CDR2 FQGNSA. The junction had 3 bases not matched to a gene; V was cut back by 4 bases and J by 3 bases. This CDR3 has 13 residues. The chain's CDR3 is CASSSGLYYEQYV. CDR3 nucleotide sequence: TGTGCCAGCAGCTCGGGACTATACTACGAGCAGTACGTC.

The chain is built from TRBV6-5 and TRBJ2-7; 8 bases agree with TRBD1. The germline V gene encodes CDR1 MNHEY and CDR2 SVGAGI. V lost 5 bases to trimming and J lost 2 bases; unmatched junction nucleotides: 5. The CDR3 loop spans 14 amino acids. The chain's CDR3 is CASSTGQGAYEQYV. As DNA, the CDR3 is TGTGCCAGCAGTACAGGACAGGGCGCCTACGAGCAGTACGTC.

The CDR3 loop is CASSFQGWGNTEAFF. In DNA form, the CDR3 reads TGTGCCAGCAGTTTCCAGGGGTGGGGGAACACTGAAGCTTTCTTT. The genes are TRBV27 and TRBJ1-1; the D gene is possibly TRBD1 (6 bases). The V end was cut by 3 bases, the J end by 1 base, with 12 bases between. Germline CDR1 and CDR2: MNHEY and SMNVEV (reference sequence). This CDR3 has 15 amino acids.

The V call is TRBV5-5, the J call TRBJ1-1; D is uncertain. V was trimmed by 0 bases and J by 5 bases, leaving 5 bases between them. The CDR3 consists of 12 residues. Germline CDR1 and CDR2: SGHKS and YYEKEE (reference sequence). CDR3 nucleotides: TGTGCCAGCAGCTTGGCTGCGACTGAAGCTTTCTTT. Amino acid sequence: CASSLAATEAFF. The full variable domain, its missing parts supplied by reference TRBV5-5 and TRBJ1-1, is DAGVTQSPTHLIKTRGQQVTLRCSPISGHKSVSWYQQVLGQGPQFIFQYYEKEERGRGNFPDRFSARQFPNYSSELNVNALLLGDSALYLCASSLAATEAFFGQGTRLTVV.

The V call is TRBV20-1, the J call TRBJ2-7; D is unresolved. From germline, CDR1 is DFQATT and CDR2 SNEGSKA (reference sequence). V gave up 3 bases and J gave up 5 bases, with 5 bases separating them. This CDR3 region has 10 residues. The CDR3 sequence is CSASRDEQYF. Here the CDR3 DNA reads TGCAGTGCTAGTCGTGACGAGCAGTACTTC.

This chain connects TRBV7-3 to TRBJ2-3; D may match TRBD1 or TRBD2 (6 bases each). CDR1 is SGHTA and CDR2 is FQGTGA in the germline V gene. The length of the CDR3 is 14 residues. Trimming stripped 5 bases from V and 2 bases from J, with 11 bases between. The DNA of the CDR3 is TGTGCCAGCAGCCCGGGGGCCCACACAGATACGCAGTATTTT. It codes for CASSPGAHTDTQYF.

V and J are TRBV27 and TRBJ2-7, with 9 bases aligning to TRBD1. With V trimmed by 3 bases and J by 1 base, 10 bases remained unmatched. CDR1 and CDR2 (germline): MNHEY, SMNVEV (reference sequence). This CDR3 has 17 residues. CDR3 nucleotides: TGTGCCAGCAGTTTGCATCCGACAGGGGGGGGGTCCTACGAGCAGTACTTC. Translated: CASSLHPTGGGSYEQYF.

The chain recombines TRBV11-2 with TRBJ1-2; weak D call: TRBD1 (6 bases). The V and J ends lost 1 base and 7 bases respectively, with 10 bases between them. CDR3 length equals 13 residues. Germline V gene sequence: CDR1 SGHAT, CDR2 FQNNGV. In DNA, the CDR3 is TGTGCCAGCAGCTTAGCTGGGGGCATTGGCTACACCTTC. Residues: CASSLAGGIGYTF.

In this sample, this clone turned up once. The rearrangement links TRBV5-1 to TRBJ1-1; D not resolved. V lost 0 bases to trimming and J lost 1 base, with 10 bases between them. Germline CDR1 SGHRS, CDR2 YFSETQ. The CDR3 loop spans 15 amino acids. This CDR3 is CASSLEVRGNTEAFF. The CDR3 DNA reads TGCGCCAGCAGCTTGGAGGTTCGGGGGAACACTGAAGCTTTCTTT.